This paragraph reports one T cell receptor (beta chain). Losses at the gene ends were 1 base for V and 5 bases for J; bases not matched to a gene: 7. The CDR3 length is 16 residues. Germline V gives CDR1 DFQATT, CDR2 SNEGSKA (reference sequence). This entry belongs to a study of T-cell reconstitution after alpha-beta-depleted transplantation in children. TCRbeta library construction was performed incorporating unique molecular identifiers. Via MiXCR, TCRdb re-called the PCR reads, giving one row per CDR3 protein. The sample holds about 640,000 distinct CDR3 sequences; under 15% are singletons and the top ten take around 2.2%.

The source is a male patient younger than 18 who had a stem cell transplant for acute myeloid leukemia, so the T cells may come from the graft donor. Sequences were derived from PBMCs, mostly from graft donor cells, sampled 360 days after TCRalphabeta/CD19-depleted stem cell transplant. J is TRBJ1-6 and V is TRBV20-1; 8 bases align to TRBD1. In DNA form, the CDR3 reads TGCAGTGCTAGAGGATTCAAGGACAGGGATAATTCACCCCTCCACTTT. It translates to CSARGFKDRDNSPLHF.